The 13 T cell receptor beta chains below all came from one sample that was sequenced in a study of shared clonotypes between healthy human individuals. Naive CD8 cells lacked CD45RO and underwent positive selection for CCR7, leaving out terminally differentiated effector memory CD45RA+ cells. TCRdb keeps only in-frame clones here, not all; method: immunoSEQ multiplex PCR. The sample contains more than 600,000 clones, about 91% of which appear only once. The source material was naive CD8+ T cells sorted from blood. The origin of the receptors is a man younger than 45 in good health.

V gene TRBV5-4 combines with J gene TRBJ2-3; D unresolved. The CDR3 length is 16 residues. Per germline, CDR1 SGHNT and CDR2 YYREEE (reference sequence). Between the trimmed V and J ends, which lost 1 base and 2 bases, there was a span of 14 bases. As DNA, the CDR3 is TGTGCCAGCAGCTTGAGTCCCAGCTCGATCACAGATACGCAGTATTTT. This encodes CASSLSPSSITDTQYF.

This clone was seen only once. The rearrangement joins TRBV4-1 to TRBJ2-1, with 9 bases fitting TRBD1. Germline CDR1 is MGHRA and CDR2 is YSYEKL. V shed 1 base, J shed 9 bases, and the junction held 7 bases outside the gene matches. The CDR3 consists of 15 residues. The CDR3 spells CASSQVFDRGVEQFF. The DNA for the CDR3 is TGCGCCAGCAGCCAAGTATTCGACAGGGGGGTTGAGCAGTTCTTC.

The chain has TRBV5-1 and TRBJ2-1; 7 bases match TRBD1. Trimming at V came to 4 bases and at J to 2 bases, leaving 6 bases not matched to a gene. The germline CDR1 and CDR2 sequences are SGHRS and YFSETQ. The length of the CDR3 is 15 residues. DNA for the CDR3: TGCGCCAGCAGCGTGGGACAGTCGGCCTACAATGAGCAGTTCTTC. This encodes CASSVGQSAYNEQFF. The full variable domain, rest sourced from reference TRBV5-1 and TRBJ2-1, is KAGVTQTPRYLIKTRGQQVTLSCSPISGHRSVSWYQQTPGQGLQFLFEYFSETQRNKGNFPGRFSGRQFSNSRSEMNVSTLELGDSALYLCASSVGQSAYNEQFFGPGTRLTVL.

V gene TRBV7-8 combines with J gene TRBJ2-3, with a weak D call TRBD2 (7 bases). Per germline, CDR1 SGHVS and CDR2 FQNEAQ. The ends were cut back, 5 bases at V and 1 base at J, with 16 bases in the middle. The CDR3 runs 16 residues. The CDR3 DNA reads as TGTGCCAGCAGCCCAGGGGCAGGGAGGGGCACAGATACGCAGTATTTT. Residues: CASSPGAGRGTDTQYF.

The V and J genes are TRBV7-6 and TRBJ2-1, with unresolved D. The germline CDR1 and CDR2 sequences are SGHVS and FNYEAQ. V was trimmed by 3 bases and J by 7 bases, leaving 7 bases between them. The CDR3 totals 12 residues. CDR3 loop: CASSFGENEQFF. DNA for the CDR3: TGTGCCAGCAGCTTTGGGGAAAATGAGCAGTTCTTC.

The rearrangement links TRBV30 to TRBJ2-3; D call uncertain. The ends were cut back, 2 bases at V and 0 bases at J, with 6 bases in the middle. This CDR3 has 13 amino acids. Germline-derived CDR1 and CDR2 are GTSNPN and SVGIG (reference sequence). The CDR3 reads CAWSFSSTDTQYF. The CDR3 nucleotides are TGTGCCTGGAGTTTCTCCAGCACAGATACGCAGTATTTT.

This clone was counted a single time. The chain uses TRBV28 and TRBJ2-1; possibly TRBD2 for D (5 bases). V dropped 6 bases and J dropped 9 bases, with 18 bases sitting between them. Germline V gene data show CDR1 as MDHEN and CDR2 as SYDVKM. The CDR3 spans 14 residues. In DNA form, the CDR3 reads TGTGCCAGCAGCCTCTTTGGGGAGAGGAGTGAGCAGTTCTTC. It encodes CASSLFGERSEQFF.

This clone was seen only once. The chain recombines TRBV30 with TRBJ2-1; 11 bases match TRBD2. The CDR3 is made up of 16 amino acids. The trim removed 2 bases at V and 7 bases at J, leaving 10 bases unmatched. Germline V CDR1 and CDR2: GTSNPN, SVGIG (reference sequence). DNA of the CDR3: TGTGCCTGGAGTAGCCTACTAGCGGGAGTTTATAATGAGCAGTTCTTC. It yields the protein CAWSSLLAGVYNEQFF.

The rearrangement uses TRBV7-9 and TRBJ2-7, with D hard to call. The CDR3 loop spans 13 amino acids. CDR1 SEHNR and CDR2 FQNEAQ come from the germline V gene (reference sequence). Between the trimmed V and J ends, which lost 7 bases and 2 bases, there was a span of 12 bases. The CDR3 region has the DNA TGTGCCAGCAAGGGCGACGTGACCTACGAGCAGTACTTC. It encodes CASKGDVTYEQYF.

This chain uses TRBV27 with TRBJ2-7, with 9 positions matching TRBD1. J gave up 2 bases and V 1 base, and 6 bases lay outside the gene matches. Per germline, CDR1 MNHEY and CDR2 SMNVEV (reference sequence). This CDR3 comprises 16 residues. CDR3 bases: TGTGCCAGCAGTTTATTGTTAGGACAGGGGACCTACGAGCAGTACTTC. Its translation is CASSLLLGQGTYEQYF.

The chain couples TRBV29-1 to TRBJ2-3; 7 nucleotides agree with TRBD2. V was pared by 7 bases and J by 1 base, with 8 bases of the junction left unmatched. The CDR3 has 14 amino acids. From germline, CDR1 is SQVTM and CDR2 ANQGSEA. CDR3 coding DNA: TGCAGCGCTCCGTGGCGGGAGCGCACAGATACGCAGTATTTT. Its translation is CSAPWRERTDTQYF.

The sample holds one count of this clone. The chain carries TRBV7-9 and TRBJ2-3; D is tentatively TRBD1 or TRBD2 (5 bases each). Germline V gene lookup returns CDR1 SEHNR and CDR2 FQNEAQ (reference sequence). This CDR3 contains 13 residues. Deletions cut 11 bases from V and 2 bases from J, with 14 bases between. The CDR3 loop is CAGKRGTTDTQYF. The CDR3 nucleotides read TGTGCCGGCAAGAGGGGTACCACAGATACGCAGTATTTT.

This sequence joins TRBV10-2 and TRBJ1-1; D unclear. V was trimmed by 3 bases and J by 1 base, leaving 9 bases between them. The CDR3 extends over 14 amino acids. CDR1 is WSHSY and CDR2 is SAAADI in the germline V gene. Here the CDR3 reads CASSDPGGNTEAFF. CDR3 sequence (DNA): TGCGCCAGCAGTGACCCAGGAGGGAACACTGAAGCTTTCTTT.